A single sample is the source of the 8 T cell receptor beta chains below, sequenced in a study of blood T cells in healthy people across ages. A second PCR, run for about 7 to 11 cycles, used a sample-barcoded 5' primer plus a J-beta primer mix. TCRdb used MiXCR to reprocess the 5' RACE reads, holding one entry per CDR3 protein. Among over 1,500,000 distinct CDR3 sequences listed, approximately 40% were seen once. The sequencing input was blood. The receptors here all came from a human donor in good health.

The V gene is TRBV28, the J gene TRBJ2-3; tentative D call: TRBD2 (6 bases). The CDR3 is made up of 16 amino acids. Germline lookup yields CDR1 MDHEN and CDR2 SYDVKM. The germline V and J ends were trimmed by 1 base and 3 bases, with 14 bases remaining between them. The CDR3 region is CASSLFPSENTDTQYF. CDR3 in DNA: TGTGCCAGCAGTTTATTTCCTAGCGAGAATACAGATACGCAGTATTTT.

The rearrangement links TRBV7-9 to TRBJ2-6; D remains ambiguous. The V gene lost 8 bases and the J gene lost 0 bases, with 8 bases spanning the gap. The CDR3 totals 14 residues. Germline assignment: CDR1 SEHNR and CDR2 FQNEAQ (reference sequence). The CDR3 coding sequence is TGTGCCAGCGCCTTAAACTCTGGGGCCAACGTCCTGACTTTC. Translated: CASALNSGANVLTF.

V and J are TRBV11-2 and TRBJ2-2; TRBD1 matches 7 bases. Trimming at V came to 5 bases and at J to 2 bases, leaving 8 bases not matched to a gene. This CDR3 spans 16 amino acids. Germline values: CDR1 SGHAT, CDR2 FQNNGV. This chain's CDR3 is CASSPQTGSNTGELFF. The DNA of the CDR3 is TGTGCCAGCAGCCCCCAGACAGGGTCTAACACCGGGGAGCTGTTTTTT.

Comments on this clonotype: This may come from a read error, since a much larger clone is one base off. The V and J genes are TRBV6-2 or TRBV6-3 and TRBJ1-2; D gene unclear. This CDR3 has 12 residues. Trimming left V 6 bases short and J 6 bases short, with 11 bases between. Germline CDR1 is MNHEY and CDR2 is SVGEGT. The CDR3 region is CASSQPGHGYTF. As DNA, the CDR3 is TGTGCCAGCAGCCAGCCCGGCCATGGCTACACCTTC.

This clonotype has just a few counts. The genes are TRBV2 and TRBJ2-1, with a tentative D call TRBD2 (6 bases). Trimming pared 5 bases from V and 3 bases from J, leaving 17 bases between. The CDR3 is made up of 16 amino acids. Looked up from germline, CDR1 is SNHLY and CDR2 is FYNNEI. CDR3 DNA sequence: TGTGCCAGCAGTTCCGGGACTCCCAGGGTCTACAATGAGCAGTTCTTC. This sequence encodes CASSSGTPRVYNEQFF.

V and J are TRBV7-2 and TRBJ2-7, with 12 bases fitting TRBD2. Gene TRBJ2-5 matches the end of the DNA better, so the J call may be wrong. CDR1 is SGHTA, CDR2 FQGNSA, per germline. CDR3 length equals 16 residues. This CDR3 is CTSSYLAGGPTETQYF. The CDR3, as DNA: TGTACCAGCAGCTACCTAGCGGGGGGGCCCACGGAGACCCAGTACTTC.

This clonotype was counted only a few times. V gene TRBV7-2 combines with J gene TRBJ2-1, with D perhaps being TRBD1 or TRBD2 (6 bases each). V gave up 1 base and J gave up 10 bases, with 14 bases separating them. The germline gives CDR1 SGHTA, CDR2 FQGNSA. The CDR3 has 14 residues. CDR3 nucleotides: TGTGCCAGCAGCTTAGTAAGCCACGGGGGCGAGCAGTTCTTC. Protein product: CASSLVSHGGEQFF.

Many counts were recorded for this clonotype. The chain couples TRBV12-5 to TRBJ1-2, with 8 bases identical to TRBD1. The V and J ends lost 10 bases and 8 bases, in that order; junction bases with no gene match: 12. The CDR3 consists of 13 residues. Germline CDR1 is LGHNT and CDR2 is FRNRAP. The CDR3 region has the DNA TGTGCTACCTCTGGACAGGGTGAAAGAGGCTACACCTTC. This gives the protein CATSGQGERGYTF.